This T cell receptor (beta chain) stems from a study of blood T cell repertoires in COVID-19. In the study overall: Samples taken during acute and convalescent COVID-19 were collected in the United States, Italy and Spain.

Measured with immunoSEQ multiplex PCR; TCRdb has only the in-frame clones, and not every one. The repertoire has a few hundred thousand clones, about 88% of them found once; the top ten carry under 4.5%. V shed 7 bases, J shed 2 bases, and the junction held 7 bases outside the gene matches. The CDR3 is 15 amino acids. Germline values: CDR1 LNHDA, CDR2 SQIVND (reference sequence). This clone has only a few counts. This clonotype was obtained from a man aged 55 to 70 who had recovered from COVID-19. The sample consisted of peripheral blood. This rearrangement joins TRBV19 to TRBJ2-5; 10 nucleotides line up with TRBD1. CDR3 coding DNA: TGTGCCAGTACCGATAGGGACAGGGGACAAGAGACCCAGTACTTC. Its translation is CASTDRDRGQETQYF.